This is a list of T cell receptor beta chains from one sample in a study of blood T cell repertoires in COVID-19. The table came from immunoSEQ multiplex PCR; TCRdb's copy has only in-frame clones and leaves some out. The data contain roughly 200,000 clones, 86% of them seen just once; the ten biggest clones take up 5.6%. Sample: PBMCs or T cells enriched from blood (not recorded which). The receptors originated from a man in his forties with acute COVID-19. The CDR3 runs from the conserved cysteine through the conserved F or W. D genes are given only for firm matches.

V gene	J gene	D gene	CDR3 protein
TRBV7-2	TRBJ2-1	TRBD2	CASSFYSGSGNEQFF
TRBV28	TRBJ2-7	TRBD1	CASIHSLSGQQPKQYF
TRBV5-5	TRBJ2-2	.	CASSSDGSPTGELFF
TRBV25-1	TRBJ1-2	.	CASSEAGNLYGYTF
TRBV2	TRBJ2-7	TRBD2	CAATTSGRAYEQYF
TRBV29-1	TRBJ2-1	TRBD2	CSGRGISGSNEQFF
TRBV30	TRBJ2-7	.	CAWRGIAIPYEQYF
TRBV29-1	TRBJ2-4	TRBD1	CSVRGLAKNIQYF
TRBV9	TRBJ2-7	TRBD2	CASSPGTSDYEQYF
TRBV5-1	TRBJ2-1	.	CASRRASVGNEQFF
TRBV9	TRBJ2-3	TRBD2	CASSPRAGGRSDTQYF
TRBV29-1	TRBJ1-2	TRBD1	CSVGIGQGSYGYTF
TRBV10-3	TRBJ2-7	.	CAIEAGNEQYF
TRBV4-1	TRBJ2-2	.	CASSPPTGTGELFF
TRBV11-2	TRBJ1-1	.	CASSFRGNTEAFF
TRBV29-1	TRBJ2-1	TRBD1	CSVRDRVWNEQFF
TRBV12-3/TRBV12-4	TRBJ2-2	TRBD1	CASSWTGTGELFF
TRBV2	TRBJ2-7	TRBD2	CASSEIGGRSYF
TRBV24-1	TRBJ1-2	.	CATQDGGRRGYTF
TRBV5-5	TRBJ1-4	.	CASSIRGSEKLFF
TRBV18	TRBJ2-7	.	CASSPGLGDGRQYF
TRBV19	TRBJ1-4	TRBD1	CASSKGQLNEKLFF
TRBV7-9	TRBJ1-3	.	CASSRGYSGNTIYF
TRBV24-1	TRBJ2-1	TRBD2	CATSVLREGDNEQFF
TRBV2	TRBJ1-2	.	CASRAGGSGGYTF
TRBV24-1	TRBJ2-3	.	CATRESGTDTQYF
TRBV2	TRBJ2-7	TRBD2	CASRVAGSEQYF
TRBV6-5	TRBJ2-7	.	CASSYPGQGWEQYF
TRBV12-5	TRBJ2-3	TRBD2	CASGLSGGRVTDTQYF
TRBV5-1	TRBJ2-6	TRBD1	CASSLDGTGVSRGIGANVLTF
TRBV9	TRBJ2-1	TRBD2	CASSVGSSGGYNEQFF
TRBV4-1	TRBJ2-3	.	CASSLEVYGGQYF
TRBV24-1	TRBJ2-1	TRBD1	CAISQGARNNEQFF
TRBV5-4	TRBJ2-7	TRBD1	CASSFGTVYEQYF
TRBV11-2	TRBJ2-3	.	CASSLVGPGDTQYF
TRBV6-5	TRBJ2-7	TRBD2	CASSYSRTSSYEQYF
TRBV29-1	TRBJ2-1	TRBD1	CSATGTGLNEQFF
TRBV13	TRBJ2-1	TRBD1	CASSHGQGTEQFF
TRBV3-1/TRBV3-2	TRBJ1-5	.	CASSQDPGSNQPQHF
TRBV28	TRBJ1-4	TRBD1	CASSPGGPNEKLFF
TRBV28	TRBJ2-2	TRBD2	CASWPSGRGGELFF
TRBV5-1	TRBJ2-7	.	CASSVGTTYEQYF
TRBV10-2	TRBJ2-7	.	CASSEAGRAYEQYF
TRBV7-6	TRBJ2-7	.	CASSPRTDYEQYF
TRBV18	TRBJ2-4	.	CASSPLQGPKNIQYF